The T cell receptor beta chain under discussion was sequenced for a study of regulatory T cells in long-lasting Graves disease. Assembly of TCR beta libraries relied on iRepertoire HTBI primers together with Arm-PCR of CDR3 regions. TCRdb re-derived calls from the multiplex PCR reads in MiXCR, one entry per CDR3 protein. The table shows 500,000 or so distinct CDR3 sequences, with about 16% occurring only once. This clonotype was counted ten times or more. The antigen is undetermined. Findings and limits, study-wide: Possibly, accuracy suffered from the small sample size. Thyroid tissue went unstudied; only peripheral blood was examined.

This CDR3 has 15 residues. J gave up 6 bases and V 6 bases, and 13 bases lay outside the gene matches. Regarding time point: newly diagnosed GD, antithyroid drugs for less than 3 months. Construction of the TCR library relied on RNA isolated from PBMCs. The patients included were those that came from an endocrinology department in Xi'an, China. This sample also belongs to another study, concerning T cells in Graves' hyperthyroidism and ophthalmopathy.

The receptor was isolated from a man aged 40-49 years with Graves disease. The material was peripheral blood mononuclear cells (PBMCs), obtained at new diagnosis, from a patient treated with antithyroid drugs. The V gene is TRBV12-3 or TRBV12-4, the J gene TRBJ1-2, with 7 bases aligning to TRBD1. The DNA for the CDR3 is TGTGCCAGCAGGCCGGTCGACAGGGAGGTACATGGCTACACCTTC. Its translation is CASRPVDREVHGYTF.